The rows below give T cell receptor beta chains drawn from one sample of a study of blood T cell repertoires in COVID-19. Measured with immunoSEQ multiplex PCR; TCRdb has only the in-frame clones, and not every one. The data contain some 390,000 clones, around nine tenths of them singletons. The sample was peripheral blood. Every receptor here comes from a human donor in a cohort sampled during active COVID-19. Each CDR3 is given with its conserved first and last residue. A D gene is named only where the DNA matches it firmly.

v_gene	j_gene	d_gene	CDR3aa	CDR3nt
TRBV5-1	TRBJ2-1	TRBD2	CASSLGLAGGRLGNEQFF	TGCGCCAGCAGCTTGGGACTAGCGGGAGGGAGGCTGGGCAATGAGCAGTTCTTC
TRBV18	TRBJ2-7	TRBD2	CASSPNGAGNTYEQYF	TGTGCCAGCTCACCAAACGGAGCGGGAAACACCTACGAGCAGTACTTC
TRBV27	TRBJ2-3	TRBD2	CASSSRLAQATDTQYF	TGTGCCAGCAGTTCCCGACTAGCGCAGGCCACAGATACGCAGTATTTT
TRBV10-3	TRBJ2-1	TRBD2	CAISEPGLVSNEQFF	TGTGCCATCAGTGAGCCGGGACTAGTGTCAAATGAGCAGTTCTTC
TRBV6-5	TRBJ2-5	-	CASSYSGSGETQYF	TGTGCCAGCAGTTACTCGGGCAGTGGAGAGACCCAGTACTTC
TRBV28	TRBJ2-5	TRBD2	CASSLGTSGRKETQYF	TGTGCCAGCAGTTTAGGCACTAGCGGGAGGAAGGAGACCCAGTACTTC
TRBV5-6	TRBJ2-7	TRBD1	CASSLLLGTAIYEQYF	TGTGCCAGCAGCTTACTCCTCGGGACAGCTATATACGAGCAGTACTTC
TRBV25-1	TRBJ2-1	TRBD1	CASSEIRGTGWGNEQFF	TGTGCCAGCAGTGAAATAAGAGGGACAGGTTGGGGCAATGAGCAGTTCTTC
TRBV12-3/TRBV12-4	TRBJ1-5	-	CASTAGWRQPQHF	TGTGCCAGCACCGCCGGTTGGCGGCAGCCCCAGCATTTT
TRBV6-2/TRBV6-3	TRBJ1-2	-	CASSPGNYGYTF	TGTGCCAGCAGTCCAGGGAACTATGGCTACACCTTC
TRBV2	TRBJ1-1	TRBD1	CASRSYRGQTEAFF	TGTGCCAGCAGGTCCTACAGGGGGCAGACTGAAGCTTTCTTT
TRBV13	TRBJ1-1	-	CASSLGYGMVGTEAFF	TGTGCCAGCAGCTTAGGTTACGGGATGGTGGGGACTGAAGCTTTCTTT
TRBV11-2	TRBJ1-2	-	CASSLTPSPYGYTF	TGTGCCAGCAGCTTGACTCCGAGCCCCTATGGCTACACCTTC
TRBV6-4	TRBJ2-6	-	CASSPTEHSGANVLTF	TGTGCCAGCAGTCCTACTGAGCACTCTGGGGCCAACGTCCTGACTTTC
TRBV11-1	TRBJ2-1	TRBD1	CASSWDRGKYNEQFF	TGTGCCAGCAGCTGGGACAGGGGGAAGTACAATGAGCAGTTCTTC
TRBV6-5	TRBJ2-2	TRBD2	CASSRAGVDTGELFF	TGTGCCAGCAGTCGAGCGGGAGTGGACACCGGGGAGCTGTTTTTT